The clone carrying this T cell receptor (beta chain) was counted once. J lost 4 bases, V lost 1 base, and 6 bases had no gene match. Germline CDR1 and CDR2: MGHRA and YSYEKL. CDR3 size: 15 residues. Original methodology: From reference gene primer amplification, estimates of nucleated cell counts were derived. Generated by immunoSEQ multiplex PCR, the TCRdb table keeps only in-frame clones and is missing some. The DNA was the basis for D and trimming; V, J and clone size are from that table. The sample records 150,000 to 170,000 clones, 80% to 90% being singletons. This entry comes from a study of blood T cell repertoires in COVID-19. The participants were between about 18 and 90 years old and came from under 25 US areas. Participants were placed into cohorts based on the clinical history they reported. Cohort 3 recovered donors had two negative PCRs, clearance, or symptom resolution.

The chain has TRBV4-1 and TRBJ1-2; 7 bases align to TRBD1. Sample: PBMCs or T cells enriched from blood (not recorded which). The sequence came from a man between 50 and 59 years old who had recovered from COVID-19. The CDR3 DNA follows: TGCGCCAGCAGCCAAGGCACAGGGGTAAGCTATGGCTACACCTTC. It yields the protein CASSQGTGVSYGYTF.